This T cell receptor beta chain was identified during a study of CD8 T cells in ankylosing spondylitis. A remark on this clonotype: The antigen is not known.

V was trimmed by 3 bases and J by 7 bases, leaving 28 bases between them. This CDR3 is 18 amino acids long. Study conclusions and caveats: Reportedly, matched ankylosing spondylitis synovial fluid was significantly enriched for disease-linked clones. Blood of patients with ankylosing spondylitis appeared to be characterized by a TCR beta motif of about 8 highly homologous variants. Clones linked to disease, bearing a CD8+ phenotype, were relatively rare in peripheral blood.

The authors made TCR beta libraries by quantitative 5'-RACE with molecular barcodes. MiXCR, run by TCRdb on the 5' RACE reads, gives a single entry per CDR3 protein. The sample holds a few hundred thousand distinct CDR3 sequences; 15% to 20% are singletons and the top ten take around 32%. Sequencing was performed on blood, either unsorted or a sorted T cell fraction (not recorded which). This TCR derives from a male donor with ankylosing spondylitis or in good health (not recorded which). This chain uses TRBV12-3 or TRBV12-4 with TRBJ2-7, with a weak D call TRBD2 (5 bases). The CDR3 region is CASSFPYFRGPRNGEQYF. CDR3 DNA: TGTGCCAGCAGTTTTCCCTACTTCAGAGGGCCCCGAAATGGGGAGCAGTACTTC.